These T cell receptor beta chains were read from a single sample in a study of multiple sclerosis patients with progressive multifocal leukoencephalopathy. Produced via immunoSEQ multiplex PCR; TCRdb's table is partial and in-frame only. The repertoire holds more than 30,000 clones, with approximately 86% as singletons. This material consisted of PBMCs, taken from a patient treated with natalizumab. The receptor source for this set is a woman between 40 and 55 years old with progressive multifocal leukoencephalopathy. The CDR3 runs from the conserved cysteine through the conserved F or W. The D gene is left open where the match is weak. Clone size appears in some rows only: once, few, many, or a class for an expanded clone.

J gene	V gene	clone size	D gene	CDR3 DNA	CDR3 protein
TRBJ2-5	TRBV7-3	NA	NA	TGTGCCAGCAGCTTGGGACGCCAAGAGACCCAGTACTTC	CASSLGRQETQYF
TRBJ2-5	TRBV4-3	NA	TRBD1	TGCGCCAGCAGCCAAGCCTGGAGGCAGGGGGCTGCGGAGACCCAGTACTTC	CASSQAWRQGAAETQYF
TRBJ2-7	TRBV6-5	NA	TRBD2	TGTGCCAGCAGCTTTAGCGGGGCCTACGAGCAGTACTTC	CASSFSGAYEQYF
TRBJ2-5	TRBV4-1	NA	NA	TGCGCCAGCAGCCAAGATGGAGCGAAGGAGACCCAGTACTTC	CASSQDGAKETQYF
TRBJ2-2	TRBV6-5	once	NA	TGTGCCAGCAGTTACTCGAGGACAGCGAACACCGGGGAGCTGTTTTTT	CASSYSRTANTGELFF
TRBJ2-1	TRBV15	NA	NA	TGTGCCACCAGCAGAGATGTGGGCTCCTACAATGAGCAGTTCTTC	CATSRDVGSYNEQFF
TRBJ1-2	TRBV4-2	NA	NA	TGTGCCAGCAGCCAAGGTAACTATGGCTACACCTTC	CASSQGNYGYTF
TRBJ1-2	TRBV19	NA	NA	TGTGCCAGTAGTTCGTCCATTGGGACACGTAACTATGGCTACACCTTC	CASSSSIGTRNYGYTF
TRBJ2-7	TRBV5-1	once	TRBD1	TGCGCCAGCAGCGGGGACAGGCCCGTGGAGCAGTACTTC	CASSGDRPVEQYF
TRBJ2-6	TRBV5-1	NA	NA	TGCGCCAGCAGCTTGGCCGTCGGCTCTGGGGCCAACGTCCTGACTTTC	CASSLAVGSGANVLTF
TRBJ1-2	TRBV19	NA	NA	TGTGCCAGTAGTCTAGGTCGGACAGAGGAATATGGCTACACCTTC	CASSLGRTEEYGYTF
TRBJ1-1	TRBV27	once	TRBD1	TGTGCCAGCAATTTCGGGACAGGGCTGAACACTGAAGCTTTCTTT	CASNFGTGLNTEAFF
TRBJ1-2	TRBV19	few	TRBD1	TGTGCCAGTAGTACCAGACAGGGGGTGTCAAATGGCTACACCTTC	CASSTRQGVSNGYTF
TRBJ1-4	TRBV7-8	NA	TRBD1	TGTGCCAGCAGCCCCAGAGTCTGGGACAGGGGAGAAAAACTGTTTTTT	CASSPRVWDRGEKLFF
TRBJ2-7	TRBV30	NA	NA	TGTGCCTGGAGTGGTAGCGGTAACTCCTACGAGCAGTACTTC	CAWSGSGNSYEQYF
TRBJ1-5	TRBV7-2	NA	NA	TGTGCCAGCAGCTTAAGGGACACCAATCAGCCCCAGCATTTT	CASSLRDTNQPQHF
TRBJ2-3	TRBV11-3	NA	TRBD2	TGTGCCAGCAGCCCGGGACTAGCGGAAGCCAGAGATACGCAGTATTTT	CASSPGLAEARDTQYF
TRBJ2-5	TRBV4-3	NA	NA	TGCGCCAGCAGCCAAGAAGTCGTGTCAGAGACCCAGTACTTC	CASSQEVVSETQYF
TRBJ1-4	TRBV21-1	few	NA	TGTGCCAGCAGCTCCCGGACGGACGAAAAACTGTTTTTT	CASSSRTDEKLFF
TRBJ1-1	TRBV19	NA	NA	TGTGCCAGTAGGAAAGGCGACCTGAACACTGAAGCTTTCTTT	CASRKGDLNTEAFF
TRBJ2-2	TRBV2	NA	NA	TGTGCCAGCAGTTTATCGGAAACCGGGGAGCTGTTTTTT	CASSLSETGELFF
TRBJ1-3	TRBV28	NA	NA	TGTGCCAGCAGTATGGACTCCTCAGGGGGAAACACCATATATTTT	CASSMDSSGGNTIYF